One sample yielded the 28 T cell receptor beta chains listed below, sequenced in a study of response to subunit inactivated influenza vaccine (dated by TCRdb to the late 2010s). Libraries were built with RT-PCR. The instrument given in TCRdb is Illumina HiSeq 2500. TCRdb took the public reads, trimmed them with fastp at Q25, ran MiXCR for clone calling and kept in-frame beta chains. Every distinct CDR3 protein forms one entry, paired with its most common genes and DNA. Across this sample there are roughly 630,000 distinct CDR3 sequences, with around 15% seen only once. Together, the top ten hold roughly 7.6% of the sample. The input for sequencing was PBMCs from blood, taken roughly 2 weeks before vaccination. These receptors all come from a man over 45 who received an inactivated influenza vaccine. Donor details come from another sample of the same person, matched by shared clones.

This sequence joins TRBV5-1 and TRBJ2-7; perhaps TRBD2 as D (5 bases). Germline V gene sequence: CDR1 SGHRS, CDR2 YFSETQ. The CDR3 runs 14 residues. The V end lost 3 bases, the J end lost 1 base, and 11 bases lay between the germline ends. Written as DNA, the CDR3 is TGCGCCAGCAGCTGGCTGAGCGGTTCCTACGAGCAGTACTTC. The encoded protein is CASSWLSGSYEQYF.

In its sample, this clonotype was seen a few times. The chain recombines TRBV6-5 with TRBJ2-7; possible D gene TRBD1, 6 bases. V was shortened by 0 bases and J by 1 base, with 13 bases between the two germline ends. The germline V gene has CDR1 MNHEY and CDR2 SVGAGI. The CDR3 length is 16 residues. CDR3 protein: CASSYSPQGWSYEQYF. The CDR3 region has the DNA TGTGCCAGCAGTTACTCGCCTCAGGGGTGGTCCTACGAGCAGTACTTC.

The chain has TRBV12-3 or TRBV12-4 and TRBJ2-3, with D maybe TRBD1 (6 bases). V lost 2 bases and J 4 bases, leaving 19 bases between the germline ends. The CDR3 length is 17 residues. The CDR3 bases are TGTGCCAGCAGTTTACCACGTAAGACAGGCAAGGCAGATACGCAGTATTTT. It translates to CASSLPRKTGKADTQYF.

This clonotype was counted ten times or more. The chain joins TRBV6-2 or TRBV6-3 to TRBJ2-2; a possible D gene is TRBD2 (5 bases). V lost 3 bases, J lost 5 bases, and 7 bases lay in between. The CDR3 is made up of 13 amino acids. Germline assignment: CDR1 MNHEY and CDR2 SVGEGT. The CDR3 sequence is CASSYLATGELFF. The CDR3 DNA sequence: TGTGCCAGCAGTTATTTAGCGACCGGGGAGCTGTTTTTT.

This clonotype was observed a few times. The chain is built from TRBV14 and TRBJ2-4, with D possibly being TRBD2 (5 bases). The CDR3 has 16 residues. Germline V CDR1 and CDR2: SGHDN, FVKESK. V lost 4 bases to trimming and J lost 1 base, with 14 bases between them. The CDR3 DNA reads TGTGCCAGCAGCCCCCATAAACTAGGGGCCAAAAACATTCAGTACTTC. Its protein is CASSPHKLGAKNIQYF.

This clonotype was counted only a few times. V and J are TRBV7-2 and TRBJ2-7, with D uncertain. Trimming cost V 5 bases and J 2 bases, with 13 bases left between them. Germline assignment: CDR1 SGHTA and CDR2 FQGNSA. The CDR3 is 14 residues long. This CDR3 reads CASSPSHGPYEQYF. The DNA of the CDR3 is TGTGCCAGCAGCCCAAGTCACGGACCCTACGAGCAGTACTTC.

A few counts support this clonotype. This chain links TRBV15 with TRBJ2-7, with 7 bases lining up with TRBD2. The germline CDR1 and CDR2 sequences are LNHNV and YYDKDF (reference sequence). Trimming took 4 bases from V and 4 from J; bases not matched to a gene: 10. This CDR3 comprises 15 residues. The CDR3 loop reads CATSISGGGSYEQYF. For the CDR3, the DNA is TGTGCCACCAGCATTTCCGGCGGGGGATCGTACGAGCAGTACTTC. The full variable domain, in which reference TRBV15 and TRBJ2-7 provide the parts outside the CDR3, is DAMVIQNPRYQVTQFGKPVTLSCSQTLNHNVMYWYQQKSSQAPKLLFHYYDKDFNNEADTPDNFQSRRPNTSFCFLDIRSPGLGDTAMYLCATSISGGGSYEQYFGPGTRLTVT.

The chain combines TRBV7-9 with TRBJ1-5; D might be TRBD1 (5 bases). This CDR3 has 16 residues. Germline CDR1 and CDR2: SEHNR and FQNEAQ (reference sequence). V gave up 1 base and J gave up 0 bases, with 10 bases separating them. The CDR3, as DNA: TGTGCCAGCAGCTTAGAGGCAGGGAGTAGCAATCAGCCCCAGCATTTT. It specifies CASSLEAGSSNQPQHF.

The rearrangement links TRBV7-9 to TRBJ2-2, with 12 bases that match TRBD1. The CDR3 totals 15 residues. V gave up 5 bases and J gave up 7 bases; unmatched junction bases: 5. The germline V gene has CDR1 SEHNR and CDR2 FQNEAQ (reference sequence). As DNA, the CDR3 is TGTGCCAGCAGCGGGGGACAGGGGGCGATCGGGGAGCTGTTTTTT. Translating it yields CASSGGQGAIGELFF.

The V and J genes are TRBV15 and TRBJ1-3; D unclear. V lost 3 bases to trimming and J lost 2 bases, with 5 bases between them. CDR1 and CDR2 (germline): LNHNV, YYDKDF (reference sequence). CDR3 length: 13 amino acids. The CDR3 sequence is CATSSDTGNTIYF. DNA of the CDR3: TGTGCCACCAGCAGCGACACTGGAAACACCATATATTTT.

Only a few counts were recorded for this clonotype. The chain combines TRBV6-1 with TRBJ2-1, with 8 bases that match TRBD1. After removal of 6 bases from V and 6 bases from J, the junction contained 10 bases not matched to a gene. The germline V gene has CDR1 MNHNS and CDR2 SASEGT. This CDR3 has 15 residues. In nucleotides, the CDR3 is TGTGCCAGCAGACCGGACAGGGTCCGGGGCAATGAGCAGTTCTTC. As protein: CASRPDRVRGNEQFF.

This clonotype was recorded many times. The chain links TRBV5-1 to TRBJ2-1; D perhaps matches TRBD1 (5 bases). V was pared by 4 bases and J by 10 bases, with 15 bases between. This CDR3 comprises 13 residues. Germline assignment: CDR1 SGHRS and CDR2 YFSETQ. The CDR3: CASSPLDSFEQFF. The CDR3 region has the DNA TGCGCCAGCAGCCCCCTCGACAGCTTCGAGCAGTTCTTC.

This clonotype appeared a few times. This rearrangement joins TRBV28 to TRBJ2-7, with 10 bases aligning to TRBD2. Germline lookup yields CDR1 MDHEN and CDR2 SYDVKM. The CDR3 has 15 amino acids. The V and J ends lost 2 bases and 4 bases, in that order; junction bases with no gene match: 5. CDR3 sequence (DNA): TGTGCCAGCAGTTTACTAGCGGGAGCTCGATACGAGCAGTACTTC. Translation gives CASSLLAGARYEQYF. Filled out from reference TRBV28 and TRBJ2-7, the complete variable domain reads DVKVTQSSRYLVKRTGEKVFLECVQDMDHENMFWYRQDPGLGLRLIYFSYDVKMKEKGDIPEGYSVSREKKERFSLILESASTNQTSMYLCASSLLAGARYEQYFGPGTRLTVT.

This clonotype came up a few times. V is TRBV7-2 and J is TRBJ2-3; D remains unclear. CDR3 length equals 14 residues. Germline CDR1 and CDR2: SGHTA and FQGNSA. Trimming stripped 4 bases from V and 4 bases from J, with 12 bases between. CDR3 sequence (DNA): TGTGCCAGCAGCTCGCTAAACGGGCCAGATACGCAGTATTTT. Amino acid sequence: CASSSLNGPDTQYF.

This clonotype came up many times. The rearrangement joins TRBV20-1 to TRBJ2-5; 10 bases are a match to TRBD2. Germline CDR1 DFQATT, CDR2 SNEGSKA (reference sequence). Trimming cost V 4 bases and J 5 bases; bases outside gene matches: 7. The CDR3 is made up of 14 amino acids. The CDR3, as DNA: TGCAGTGCTAATCTAGCGGGGGTCGGGGAGACCCAGTACTTC. Its translation: CSANLAGVGETQYF.

CDR3 DNA sequence: TGCGCCAGCAGCTTGGGGGGGACAACAGGTGAAAAACTGTTTTTT. Its protein is CASSLGGTTGEKLFF. V and J are TRBV5-1 and TRBJ1-4, with D perhaps matching TRBD1 (6 bases). With 0 bases removed from V and 7 bases from J, the gap between germline ends came to 13 bases. The germline gives CDR1 SGHRS, CDR2 YFSETQ. The CDR3 covers 15 residues.

This clonotype has just a few counts. The chain joins TRBV20-1 to TRBJ2-7; 9 positions match TRBD2. Germline-derived CDR1 and CDR2 are DFQATT and SNEGSKA (reference sequence). The CDR3 sequence is 16 residues long. V dropped 0 bases and J dropped 4; count of bases not matched to a gene: 10. The DNA for the CDR3 is TGCAGTGCTAGAGACGGTAATAGCGGGAGAAGTTACGAGCAGTACTTC. Its protein product is CSARDGNSGRSYEQYF.

This chain connects TRBV19 to TRBJ2-7, with 10 nucleotides matching TRBD1. With 5 bases clipped from V and 4 bases from J, the junction kept 5 bases outside the gene matches. CDR3 length equals 14 residues. Germline CDR1 and CDR2: LNHDA and SQIVND (reference sequence). The CDR3 here is CASSAGDRGYEQYF. The CDR3 coding sequence is TGTGCCAGTAGTGCCGGGGACAGGGGTTACGAGCAGTACTTC.

The rearrangement joins TRBV9 to TRBJ2-2; TRBD2 aligns across 11 bases. The germline gives CDR1 SGDLS, CDR2 YYNGEE. The CDR3 is 15 amino acids. V was clipped by 2 bases and J by 7 bases; unmatched bases: 4. The CDR3 bases are TGTGCCAGCAGCGTCGCCGGGACTAGCGGCGGGGAGCTGTTTTTT. Amino acids: CASSVAGTSGGELFF.

This clonotype turned up a few times. V usage is TRBV7-2 and J usage is TRBJ2-3; TRBD2 matches at 10 bases. Germline V gives CDR1 SGHTA, CDR2 FQGNSA. Trimming cost V 2 bases and J 6 bases; bases outside gene matches: 5. CDR3 length equals 15 residues. Here the CDR3 DNA reads TGTGCCAGCAGCTTAAGCGGGGGGGCCATGGATACGCAGTATTTT. This gives the protein CASSLSGGAMDTQYF.

This clonotype was detected a few times. This chain joins TRBV29-1 and TRBJ1-2; possibly TRBD1 for D (5 bases). CDR1 and CDR2 (germline): SQVTM, ANQGSEA. Trimming took 2 bases from V and 3 from J, leaving 16 bases between them. The CDR3 spans 15 residues. This CDR3 reads CSVEYFRANYYGYTF. In DNA form, the CDR3 reads TGCAGCGTTGAATACTTCAGGGCGAATTACTATGGCTACACCTTC.

The sample holds one count of this clonotype. The CDR3 sequence: CASRDRAGDYTEAFF. CDR3 nucleotide sequence: TGTGCCAGCAGAGACAGGGCTGGCGACTACACTGAAGCTTTCTTT. The chain combines TRBV2 with TRBJ1-1, with TRBD1 matching over 7 bases. CDR1 SNHLY and CDR2 FYNNEI come from the germline V gene. This CDR3 has 15 residues. Trimming cost V 6 bases and J 3 bases; bases outside gene matches: 10.

A few counts support this clonotype. This rearrangement joins TRBV6-1 to TRBJ2-1, with 12 positions matching TRBD2. Germline CDR1 reads MNHNS; CDR2 reads SASEGT. V gave up 5 bases and J gave up 4 bases; unmatched junction bases: 6. CDR3 length: 16 residues. CDR3 sequence (DNA): TGTGCCAGCAGTCTAGCGGGGGGGCAAATTTACAATGAGCAGTTCTTC. It specifies CASSLAGGQIYNEQFF.

With regard to this clonotype: The DNA is omitted, as the CDR3 cannot be located on it reliably, and the CDR3 follows TCRdb's listing. The chain links TRBV12-2 to TRBJ1-5; the D segment call TRBD1 is taken from the table without a DNA check. TRBV12-2 is marked as a pseudogene. Including both end residues, the CDR3 is 17 amino acids long. The CDR3 is CASRLVARGAYHQPQHF.

This clonotype was seen a few times. The chain recombines TRBV7-2 with TRBJ2-3; TRBD2 matches at 8 bases. The CDR3 is 17 amino acids. Germline V gene data show CDR1 as SGHTA and CDR2 as FQGNSA. The ends lost 2 bases at V and 0 bases at J; junction bases unmatched: 7. The CDR3 loop reads CASSLSPGGPSTDTQYF. CDR3 DNA: TGTGCCAGCAGCTTATCCCCGGGAGGGCCGAGCACAGATACGCAGTATTTT.

This clonotype was seen only a few times. The chain links TRBV20-1 to TRBJ2-7; D not certain. The CDR3 spans 13 residues. From germline, CDR1 is DFQATT and CDR2 SNEGSKA (reference sequence). Trimming took off 2 bases at V and 4 bases at J, with 12 bases between the two ends. The CDR3 protein is CSARYLTHYEQYF. Here the CDR3 DNA reads TGCAGTGCTAGATACCTCACACATTACGAGCAGTACTTC.

There are a few counts of this clonotype. The rearrangement joins TRBV9 to TRBJ2-5; 7 bases are shared with TRBD1. The V and J ends lost 5 bases and 5 bases, in that order; junction bases with no gene match: 6. This CDR3 is 13 amino acids long. Germline V gene data show CDR1 as SGDLS and CDR2 as YYNGEE. CDR3 nucleotides: TGTGCCAGCAGTGGGAAGACAGGGGAGACCCAGTACTTC. Amino acids: CASSGKTGETQYF.

There are a few counts of this clonotype. This chain connects TRBV7-9 to TRBJ1-1; the D is unclear. This CDR3 region has 13 residues. The germline V gene has CDR1 SEHNR and CDR2 FQNEAQ (reference sequence). V was trimmed by 2 bases and J by 8 bases, leaving 12 bases between them. CDR3 region: CASSLNAGKEAFF. The CDR3, as DNA: TGTGCCAGCAGCTTAAATGCCGGGAAAGAAGCTTTCTTT.